The rows below give T cell receptor beta chains drawn from one sample of a study of T cells in Graves' hyperthyroidism and ophthalmopathy. TCRdb ran MiXCR on the multiplex PCR reads and lists one entry per CDR3 protein. Among 650,000 to 800,000 distinct CDR3 sequences, about 45% were seen once, and the ten largest hold less than 9%. Material: peripheral blood or thyroid tissue (not recorded which). These receptors were taken from an adult man with Graves' disease, either hyperthyroidism or ophthalmopathy (not recorded which). The CDR3 runs from the conserved cysteine through the conserved F or W. The order of the fields is J gene, CDR3 length, V gene, D gene, clone size, CDR3 protein, CDR3 DNA. A D gene is named only where the DNA matches it firmly. Clone size, where shown, is once, few, many, or a class for clones that have expanded.

j_gene: TRBJ2-6
len: 13
v_gene: TRBV29-1
d_gene: .
abundance: .
CDR3aa: CSVLRAGANVLTF
CDR3nt: TGCAGCGTTCTGAGGGCTGGGGCCAACGTCCTGACTTTC

j_gene: TRBJ1-4
len: 18
v_gene: TRBV12-3/TRBV12-4
d_gene: .
abundance: .
CDR3aa: CASSFGAGSRATNEKLFF
CDR3nt: TGTGCCAGCAGTTTCGGCGCGGGAAGCAGGGCAACTAATGAAAAACTGTTTTTT

j_gene: TRBJ2-7
len: 14
v_gene: TRBV6-1
d_gene: .
abundance: .
CDR3aa: CASRRQALSYEQYF
CDR3nt: TGTGCCAGCAGACGGCAGGCTCTCTCCTACGAGCAGTACTTC

j_gene: TRBJ2-7
len: 17
v_gene: TRBV20-1
d_gene: TRBD2
abundance: .
CDR3aa: CSARDTETSGAPYEQYF
CDR3nt: TGCAGTGCTAGAGATACAGAGACTAGCGGGGCCCCCTACGAGCAGTACTTC

j_gene: TRBJ1-4
len: 15
v_gene: TRBV7-8
d_gene: TRBD1
abundance: .
CDR3aa: CASSPTGVTNEKLFF
CDR3nt: TGTGCCAGCAGTCCCACAGGGGTAACTAATGAAAAACTGTTTTTT

j_gene: TRBJ1-2
len: 16
v_gene: TRBV5-1
d_gene: .
abundance: .
CDR3aa: CASSLDMGELSYGYTF
CDR3nt: TGCGCCAGCAGCTTGGACATGGGGGAATTGAGCTATGGCTACACCTTC

j_gene: TRBJ1-6
len: 13
v_gene: TRBV10-2
d_gene: .
abundance: .
CDR3aa: CVSSGVSNSPLHF
CDR3nt: TGCGTCAGCTCAGGGGTATCTAATTCACCCCTCCACTTT

j_gene: TRBJ2-7
len: 11
v_gene: TRBV29-1
d_gene: .
abundance: .
CDR3aa: CSAASSYEQYF
CDR3nt: TGCAGCGCGGCAAGCTCCTACGAGCAGTACTTC

j_gene: TRBJ1-2
len: 16
v_gene: TRBV10-3
d_gene: .
abundance: once
CDR3aa: CAISEDRGETGHGYTF
CDR3nt: TGTGCCATCAGTGAGGATAGGGGGGAAACAGGGCATGGCTACACCTTC

j_gene: TRBJ2-7
len: 15
v_gene: TRBV5-6
d_gene: TRBD2
abundance: .
CDR3aa: CASSLLETSAYEQYF
CDR3nt: TGTGCCAGCAGCTTGTTGGAGACTAGCGCCTACGAGCAGTACTTC

j_gene: TRBJ2-1
len: 11
v_gene: TRBV2
d_gene: .
abundance: once
CDR3aa: CASSGDHEQFF
CDR3nt: TGCGCCAGCAGTGGTGACCATGAGCAGTTCTTC

j_gene: TRBJ2-3
len: 17
v_gene: TRBV7-4
d_gene: .
abundance: .
CDR3aa: CASSTRTLQGGADTQYF
CDR3nt: TGTGCCAGCAGCACACGGACCCTACAGGGGGGGGCAGATACGCAGTATTTT

j_gene: TRBJ2-3
len: 14
v_gene: TRBV25-1
d_gene: .
abundance: .
CDR3aa: CASSPSVFTDTQYF
CDR3nt: TGTGCCAGCAGCCCTAGTGTCTTCACAGATACGCAGTATTTT

j_gene: TRBJ1-2
len: 13
v_gene: TRBV2
d_gene: .
abundance: .
CDR3aa: CACSATSTHGYTF
CDR3nt: TGTGCCTGCAGTGCTACGTCTACCCATGGCTACACCTTC

j_gene: TRBJ2-5
len: 12
v_gene: TRBV7-9
d_gene: .
abundance: few
CDR3aa: CASSDRVQTQYF
CDR3nt: TGTGCCAGCAGCGATAGAGTGCAGACCCAGTACTTC

j_gene: TRBJ2-5
len: 9
v_gene: TRBV20-1
d_gene: .
abundance: .
CDR3aa: CSARDPTHF
CDR3nt: TGCAGTGCTAGAGATCCGACCCACTTC

j_gene: TRBJ1-5
len: 19
v_gene: TRBV7-8
d_gene: TRBD1
abundance: few
CDR3aa: CASSSPGTGGQLSNQPQHF
CDR3nt: TGTGCCAGCAGCTCCCCTGGGACAGGGGGTCAACTTAGCAATCAGCCCCAGCATTTT

j_gene: TRBJ1-2
len: 11
v_gene: TRBV29-1
d_gene: .
abundance: many
CDR3aa: CSVVIGNGYTF
CDR3nt: TGCAGCGTTGTAATCGGGAATGGCTACACCTTC

j_gene: TRBJ1-1
len: 13
v_gene: TRBV20-1
d_gene: .
abundance: many
CDR3aa: CSAKDTLNTEAFF
CDR3nt: TGCAGTGCTAAGGACACCTTGAACACTGAAGCTTTCTTT

j_gene: TRBJ1-5
len: 15
v_gene: TRBV28
d_gene: TRBD1
abundance: .
CDR3aa: CASSFGGTGHQPQHF
CDR3nt: TGTGCCAGCAGTTTCGGGGGGACAGGTCATCAGCCCCAGCATTTT

j_gene: TRBJ1-2
len: 14
v_gene: TRBV24-1
d_gene: .
abundance: many
CDR3aa: CATSDSGRVPGYTF
CDR3nt: TGTGCCACCAGTGATTCGGGCAGGGTGCCTGGCTACACCTTC

j_gene: TRBJ2-7
len: 15
v_gene: TRBV2
d_gene: TRBD1
abundance: .
CDR3aa: CASSLVEQGSYEQYF
CDR3nt: TGTGCCAGCAGTTTAGTGGAACAGGGGTCCTACGAGCAGTACTTC

j_gene: TRBJ1-1
len: 15
v_gene: TRBV2
d_gene: .
abundance: .
CDR3aa: CASLEARTANTEAFF
CDR3nt: TGTGCCAGCCTGGAAGCGCGGACGGCTAACACTGAAGCTTTCTTT

j_gene: TRBJ1-1
len: 14
v_gene: TRBV20-1
d_gene: TRBD1
abundance: .
CDR3aa: CSAERDRGNTEAFF
CDR3nt: TGCAGTGCCGAACGAGACAGGGGAAACACTGAAGCTTTCTTT

j_gene: TRBJ2-5
len: 13
v_gene: TRBV7-2
d_gene: .
abundance: .
CDR3aa: CASSHLGGETQYF
CDR3nt: TGTGCCAGCAGCCATTTGGGGGGAGAGACCCAGTACTTC

j_gene: TRBJ2-7
len: 14
v_gene: TRBV3-1
d_gene: TRBD1
abundance: .
CDR3aa: CASTPTTGVYEQYF
CDR3nt: TGTGCCAGCACCCCAACAACAGGGGTCTACGAGCAGTACTTC

j_gene: TRBJ2-7
len: 12
v_gene: TRBV20-1
d_gene: .
abundance: .
CDR3aa: CSASDRPYEQYF
CDR3nt: TGCAGTGCTTCCGACAGGCCCTACGAGCAGTACTTC